Listed here is a single T cell receptor (beta chain). This specimen belongs to a study of tumor-infiltrating lymphocytes in localized non-small cell lung cancer. The protocol was immunoSEQ multiplex PCR, while the TCRdb copy is restricted to in-frame clones and leaves out a portion. The sample carries 15,000 to 20,000 clones, 70% to 85% recorded once. Trimming left V 2 bases short and J 14 bases short, with 20 bases between. Germline V CDR1 and CDR2: SNHLY, FYNNEI. The CDR3 covers 14 residues. This clonotype was sampled from a human donor with non-small cell lung cancer. Source material: lung tumor tissue. The chain has TRBV2 and TRBJ2-3, with a weak D call TRBD2 (6 bases). CDR3 sequence (DNA): TGTGCCAGCAGTGAAAAAGGCCGACTAGATGGCGGGTATTTT. Translation gives CASSEKGRLDGGYF.